This T cell receptor beta chain was sequenced in a study of shared clonotypes between healthy human individuals. Study-wide findings and caveats: Non-shared clonotypes had lower generation probabilities than those shared by all four donors.

Subsets obtained from CD4+ cells comprised CD45RA+ naive and CD45RA-negative memory cells. Trimming cost V 2 bases and J 4 bases; bases outside gene matches: 8. The CDR3 is made up of 15 amino acids. Germline lookup yields CDR1 LGHNA and CDR2 YSLEER. Replicate PCRs run on sorted subsets employed 200 ng DNA, 30,000 to 35,000 T cell genomes. Generated by immunoSEQ multiplex PCR, the TCRdb table keeps only in-frame clones and is missing some. The table shows approximately 2.5 million clones, with around nine tenths occurring only once. Turning to this clone: Its antigen remains unknown.

The receptor's source is a man younger than 30 in good health. V gene TRBV4-3 combines with J gene TRBJ2-7, with TRBD1 matching 7 bases. Sequenced sample: naive CD4+ T cells sorted from blood. Subset of the sample: CD45RA+ positively selected. The CDR3 spells CASSQQSVQGYEQYF. CDR3 nucleotides: TGCGCCAGCAGCCAACAATCGGTACAGGGGTACGAGCAGTACTTC.